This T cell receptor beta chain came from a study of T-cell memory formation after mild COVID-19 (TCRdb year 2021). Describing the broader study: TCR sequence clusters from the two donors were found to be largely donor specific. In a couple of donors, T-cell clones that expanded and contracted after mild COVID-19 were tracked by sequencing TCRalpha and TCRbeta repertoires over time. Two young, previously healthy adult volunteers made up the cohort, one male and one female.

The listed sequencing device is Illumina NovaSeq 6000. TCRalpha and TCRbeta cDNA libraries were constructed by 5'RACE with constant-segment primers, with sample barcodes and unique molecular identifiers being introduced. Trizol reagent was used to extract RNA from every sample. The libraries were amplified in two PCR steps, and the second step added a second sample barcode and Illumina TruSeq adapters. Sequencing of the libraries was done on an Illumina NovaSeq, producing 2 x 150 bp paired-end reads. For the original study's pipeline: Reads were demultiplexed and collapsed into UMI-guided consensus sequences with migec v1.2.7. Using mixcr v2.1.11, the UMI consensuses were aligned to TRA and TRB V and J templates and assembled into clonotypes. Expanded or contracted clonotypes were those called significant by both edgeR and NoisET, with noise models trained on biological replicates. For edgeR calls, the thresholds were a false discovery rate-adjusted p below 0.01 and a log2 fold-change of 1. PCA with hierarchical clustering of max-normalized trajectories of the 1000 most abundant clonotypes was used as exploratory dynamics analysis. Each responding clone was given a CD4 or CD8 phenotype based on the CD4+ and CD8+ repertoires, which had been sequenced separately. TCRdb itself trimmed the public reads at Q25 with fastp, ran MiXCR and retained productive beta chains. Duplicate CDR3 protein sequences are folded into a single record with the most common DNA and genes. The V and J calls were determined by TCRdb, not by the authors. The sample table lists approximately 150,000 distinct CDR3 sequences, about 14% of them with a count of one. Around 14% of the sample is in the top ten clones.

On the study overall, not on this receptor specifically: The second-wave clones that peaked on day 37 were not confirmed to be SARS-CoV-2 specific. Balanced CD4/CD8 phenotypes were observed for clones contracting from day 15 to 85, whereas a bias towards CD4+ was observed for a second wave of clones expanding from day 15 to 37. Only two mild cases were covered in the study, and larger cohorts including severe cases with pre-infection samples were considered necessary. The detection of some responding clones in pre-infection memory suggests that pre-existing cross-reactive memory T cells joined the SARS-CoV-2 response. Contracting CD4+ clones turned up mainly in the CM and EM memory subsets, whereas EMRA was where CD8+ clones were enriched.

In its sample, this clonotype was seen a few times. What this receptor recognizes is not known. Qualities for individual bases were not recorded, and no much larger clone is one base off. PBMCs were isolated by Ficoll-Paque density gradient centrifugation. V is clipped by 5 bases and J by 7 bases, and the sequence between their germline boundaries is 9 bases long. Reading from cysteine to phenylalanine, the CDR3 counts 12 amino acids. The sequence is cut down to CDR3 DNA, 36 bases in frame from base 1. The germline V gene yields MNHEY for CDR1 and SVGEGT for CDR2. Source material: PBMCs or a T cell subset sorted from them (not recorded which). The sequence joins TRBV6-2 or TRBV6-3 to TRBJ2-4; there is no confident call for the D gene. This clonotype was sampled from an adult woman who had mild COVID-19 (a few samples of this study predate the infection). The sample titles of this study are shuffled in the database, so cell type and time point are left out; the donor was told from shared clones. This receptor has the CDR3 CASSGPGNIQYF. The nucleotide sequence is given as TGTGCCAGCAGTGGGCCCGGGAACATTCAGTACTTC.